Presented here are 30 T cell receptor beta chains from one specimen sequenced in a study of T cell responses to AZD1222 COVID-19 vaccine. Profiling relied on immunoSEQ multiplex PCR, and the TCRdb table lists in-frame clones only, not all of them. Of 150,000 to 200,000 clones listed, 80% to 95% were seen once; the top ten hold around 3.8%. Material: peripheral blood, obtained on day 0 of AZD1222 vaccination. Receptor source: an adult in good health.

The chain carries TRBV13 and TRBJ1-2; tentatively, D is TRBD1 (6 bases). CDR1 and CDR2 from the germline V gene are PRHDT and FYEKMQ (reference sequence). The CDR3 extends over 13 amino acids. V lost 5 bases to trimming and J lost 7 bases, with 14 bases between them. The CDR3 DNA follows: TGTGCCAGCAGCGCCATACAGGGAAGTGGCTACACCTTC. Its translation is CASSAIQGSGYTF.

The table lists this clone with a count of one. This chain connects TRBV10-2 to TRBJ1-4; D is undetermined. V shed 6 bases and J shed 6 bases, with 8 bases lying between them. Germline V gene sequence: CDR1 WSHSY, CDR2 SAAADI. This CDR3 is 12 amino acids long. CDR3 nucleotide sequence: TGCGCCAGCAGCCACAGTTATGAAAAACTGTTTTTT. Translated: CASSHSYEKLFF.

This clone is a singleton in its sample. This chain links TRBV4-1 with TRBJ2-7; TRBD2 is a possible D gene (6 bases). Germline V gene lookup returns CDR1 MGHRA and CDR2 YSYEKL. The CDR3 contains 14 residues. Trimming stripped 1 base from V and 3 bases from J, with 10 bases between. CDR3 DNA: TGCGCCAGCAGCCAAGTTTCGACTAGCTACGAGCAGTACTTC. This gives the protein CASSQVSTSYEQYF.

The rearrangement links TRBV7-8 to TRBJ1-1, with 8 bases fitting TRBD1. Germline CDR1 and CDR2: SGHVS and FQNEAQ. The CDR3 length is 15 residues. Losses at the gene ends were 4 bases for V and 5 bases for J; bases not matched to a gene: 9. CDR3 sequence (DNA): TGTGCCAGCAGCTCAGGGGGCATCGGGGGAACTGAAGCTTTCTTT. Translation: CASSSGGIGGTEAFF.

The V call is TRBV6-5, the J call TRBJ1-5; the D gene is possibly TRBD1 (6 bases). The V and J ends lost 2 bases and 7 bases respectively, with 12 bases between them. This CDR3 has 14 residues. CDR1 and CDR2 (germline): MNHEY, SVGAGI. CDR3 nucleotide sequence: TGTGCCAGCAGTTACGGGCAGGGGAGGCAGCCCCAGCATTTT. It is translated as CASSYGQGRQPQHF.

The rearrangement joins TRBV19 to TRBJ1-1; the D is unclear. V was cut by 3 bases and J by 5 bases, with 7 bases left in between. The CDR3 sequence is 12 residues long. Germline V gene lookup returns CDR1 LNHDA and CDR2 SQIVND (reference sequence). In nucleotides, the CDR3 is TGTGCCAGTAGTATGGGGTGGACTGAAGCTTTCTTT. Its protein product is CASSMGWTEAFF.

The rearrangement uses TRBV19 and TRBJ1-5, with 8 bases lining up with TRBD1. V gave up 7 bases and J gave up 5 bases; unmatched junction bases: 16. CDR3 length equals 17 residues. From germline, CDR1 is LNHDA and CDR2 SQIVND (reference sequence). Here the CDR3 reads CASTPARGRGRHQPQHF. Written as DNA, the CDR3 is TGTGCCAGTACCCCCGCCAGGGGGCGAGGACGTCATCAGCCCCAGCATTTT.

CDR3 protein: CASSLASGSLQQQYF. The CDR3 DNA reads TGTGCCAGCAGCTTGGCTAGCGGGAGCCTTCAGCAGCAGTACTTC. The rearrangement uses TRBV5-6 and TRBJ2-7; 10 bases are shared with TRBD2. CDR1 is SGHDT and CDR2 is YYEEEE in the germline V gene. The trim removed 0 bases at V and 8 bases at J, leaving 8 bases unmatched. The CDR3 covers 15 residues.

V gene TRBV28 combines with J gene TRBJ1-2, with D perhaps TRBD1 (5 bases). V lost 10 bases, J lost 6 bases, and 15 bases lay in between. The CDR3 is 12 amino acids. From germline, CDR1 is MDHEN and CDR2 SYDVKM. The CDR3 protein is CATRGPRDGYTF. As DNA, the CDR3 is TGTGCCACCCGGGGACCGAGGGATGGCTACACCTTC.

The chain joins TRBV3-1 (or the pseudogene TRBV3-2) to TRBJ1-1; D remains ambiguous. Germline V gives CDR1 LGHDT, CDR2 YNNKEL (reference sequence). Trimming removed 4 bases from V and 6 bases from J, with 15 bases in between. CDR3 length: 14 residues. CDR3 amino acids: CASSPNRLRAEAFF. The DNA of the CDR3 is TGTGCCAGCAGCCCCAACCGCCTCCGCGCTGAAGCTTTCTTT.

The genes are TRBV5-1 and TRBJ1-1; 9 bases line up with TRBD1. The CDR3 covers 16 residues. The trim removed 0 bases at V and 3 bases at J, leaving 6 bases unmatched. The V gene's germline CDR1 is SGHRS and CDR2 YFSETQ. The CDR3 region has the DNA TGCGCCAGCAGCTTGGCGGACAGGGGTATGGACACTGAAGCTTTCTTT. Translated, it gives CASSLADRGMDTEAFF.

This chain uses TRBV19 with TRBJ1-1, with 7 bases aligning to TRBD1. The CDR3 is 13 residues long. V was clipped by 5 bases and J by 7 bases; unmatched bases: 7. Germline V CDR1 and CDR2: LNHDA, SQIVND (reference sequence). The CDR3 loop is CASSRDRVFEAFF. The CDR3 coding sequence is TGTGCCAGTAGTCGTGACAGGGTATTTGAAGCTTTCTTT.

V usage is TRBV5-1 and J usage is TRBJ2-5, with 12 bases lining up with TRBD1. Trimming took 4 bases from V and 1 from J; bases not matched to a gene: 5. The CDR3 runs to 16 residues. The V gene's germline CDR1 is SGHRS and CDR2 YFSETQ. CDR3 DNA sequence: TGCGCCAGCAGCCCGGGACAGGGGGCCTTCCAAGAGACCCAGTACTTC. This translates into CASSPGQGAFQETQYF.

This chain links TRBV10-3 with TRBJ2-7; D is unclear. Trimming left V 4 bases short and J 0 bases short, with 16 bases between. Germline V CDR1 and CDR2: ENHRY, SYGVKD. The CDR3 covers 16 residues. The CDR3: CAISVVHGDSSYEQYF. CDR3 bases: TGTGCCATCAGTGTCGTTCACGGCGATAGCTCCTACGAGCAGTACTTC.

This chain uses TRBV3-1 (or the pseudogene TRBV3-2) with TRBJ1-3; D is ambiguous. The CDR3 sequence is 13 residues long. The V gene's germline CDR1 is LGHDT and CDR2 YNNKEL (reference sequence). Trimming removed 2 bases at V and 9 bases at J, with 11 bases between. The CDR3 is CASSQFRVGTIYF. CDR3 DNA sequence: TGTGCCAGCAGCCAATTTAGGGTAGGCACCATATATTTT.

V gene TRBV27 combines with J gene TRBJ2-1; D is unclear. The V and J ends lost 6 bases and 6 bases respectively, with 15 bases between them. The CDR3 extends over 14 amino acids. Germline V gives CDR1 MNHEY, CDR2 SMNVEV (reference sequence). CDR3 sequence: CASSPIPAFNEQFF. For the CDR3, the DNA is TGTGCCAGCAGCCCCATTCCGGCCTTCAATGAGCAGTTCTTC.

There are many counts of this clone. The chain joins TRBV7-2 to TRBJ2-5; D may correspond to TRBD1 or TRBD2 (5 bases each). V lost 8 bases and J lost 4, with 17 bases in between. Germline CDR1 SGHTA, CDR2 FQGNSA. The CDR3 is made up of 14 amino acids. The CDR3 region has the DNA TGTGCCAGCCTTAAACTAGGGGTAGGAGAGACCCAGTACTTC. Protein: CASLKLGVGETQYF.

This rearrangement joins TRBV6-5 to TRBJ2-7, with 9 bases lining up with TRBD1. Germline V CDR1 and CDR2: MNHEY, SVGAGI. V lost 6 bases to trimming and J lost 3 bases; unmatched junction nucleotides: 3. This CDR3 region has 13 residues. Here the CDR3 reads CASRGQGGYEQYF. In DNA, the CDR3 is TGTGCCAGCAGGGGACAGGGAGGCTACGAGCAGTACTTC.

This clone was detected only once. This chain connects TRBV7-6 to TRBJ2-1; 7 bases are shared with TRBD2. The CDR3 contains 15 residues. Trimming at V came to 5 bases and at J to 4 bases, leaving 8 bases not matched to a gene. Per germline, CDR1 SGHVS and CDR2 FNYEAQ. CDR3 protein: CASSLSGELYNEQFF. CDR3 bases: TGTGCCAGCAGCCTCAGCGGGGAGCTTTACAATGAGCAGTTCTTC.

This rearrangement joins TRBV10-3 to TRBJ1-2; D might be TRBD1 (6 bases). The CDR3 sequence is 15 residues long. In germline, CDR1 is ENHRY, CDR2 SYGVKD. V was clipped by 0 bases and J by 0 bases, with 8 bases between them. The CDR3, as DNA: TGTGCCATCAGTGAGTCGGACAGCGCTAACTATGGCTACACCTTC. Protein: CAISESDSANYGYTF.

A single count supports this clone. The DNA for the CDR3 is TGTGCCAGCAGGAGACAAACACTAGCTCGTGGCTACACCTTC. This translates into CASRRQTLARGYTF. The genes are TRBV6-5 and TRBJ1-2; D uncertain. The germline V and J ends were trimmed by 6 bases and 7 bases, with 18 bases remaining between them. There are 14 residues in the CDR3. Germline V gene sequence: CDR1 MNHEY, CDR2 SVGAGI.

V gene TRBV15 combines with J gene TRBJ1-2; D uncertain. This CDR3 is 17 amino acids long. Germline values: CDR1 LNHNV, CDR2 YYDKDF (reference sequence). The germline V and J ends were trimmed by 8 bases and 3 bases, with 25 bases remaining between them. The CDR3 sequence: CATYGGQALFLDYGYTF. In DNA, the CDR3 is TGTGCCACCTACGGCGGCCAGGCACTATTTCTTGACTATGGCTACACCTTC.

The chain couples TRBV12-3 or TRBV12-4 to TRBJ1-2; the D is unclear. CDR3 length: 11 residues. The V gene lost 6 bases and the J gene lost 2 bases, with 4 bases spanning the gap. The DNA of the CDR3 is TGTGCCAGCAGCCCGAACTATGGCTACACCTTC. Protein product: CASSPNYGYTF.

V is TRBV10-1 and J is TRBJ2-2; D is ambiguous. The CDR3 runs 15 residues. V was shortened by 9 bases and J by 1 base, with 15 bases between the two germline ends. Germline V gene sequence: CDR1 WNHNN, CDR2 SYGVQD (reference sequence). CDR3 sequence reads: CASSVGGLNTGELFF. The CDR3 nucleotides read TGCGCCAGTTCTGTTGGTGGATTGAACACCGGGGAGCTGTTTTTT.

The CDR3: CASSLNIGTGVYNEQFF. The CDR3 nucleotides read TGTGCCAGCAGCCTAAATATTGGGACAGGGGTCTACAATGAGCAGTTCTTC. V and J are TRBV11-2 and TRBJ2-1; 10 bases are shared with TRBD1. The J segment lost 3 bases and the V segment lost 5 bases, leaving 10 bases of the junction unmatched. This CDR3 has 17 residues. Germline values: CDR1 SGHAT, CDR2 FQNNGV.

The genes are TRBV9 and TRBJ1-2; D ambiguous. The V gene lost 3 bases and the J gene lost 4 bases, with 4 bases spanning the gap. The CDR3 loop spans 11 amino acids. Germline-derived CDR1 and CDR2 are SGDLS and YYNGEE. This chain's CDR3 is CASSGVYGYTF. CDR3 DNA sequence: TGTGCCAGCAGCGGAGTCTATGGCTACACCTTC. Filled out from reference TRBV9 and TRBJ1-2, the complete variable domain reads DSGVTQTPKHLITATGQRVTLRCSPRSGDLSVYWYQQSLDQGLQFLIQYYNGEERAKGNILERFSAQQFPDLHSELNLSSLELGDSALYFCASSGVYGYTFGSGTRLTVV.

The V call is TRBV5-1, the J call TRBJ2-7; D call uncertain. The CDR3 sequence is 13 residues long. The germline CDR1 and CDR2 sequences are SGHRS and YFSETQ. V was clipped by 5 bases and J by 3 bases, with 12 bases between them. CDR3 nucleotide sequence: TGCGCCAGCAGACCCCCTTCTAGCTACGAGCAGTACTTC. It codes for CASRPPSSYEQYF. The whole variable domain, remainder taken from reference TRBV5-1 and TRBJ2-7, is KAGVTQTPRYLIKTRGQQVTLSCSPISGHRSVSWYQQTPGQGLQFLFEYFSETQRNKGNFPGRFSGRQFSNSRSEMNVSTLELGDSALYLCASRPPSSYEQYFGPGTRLTVT.

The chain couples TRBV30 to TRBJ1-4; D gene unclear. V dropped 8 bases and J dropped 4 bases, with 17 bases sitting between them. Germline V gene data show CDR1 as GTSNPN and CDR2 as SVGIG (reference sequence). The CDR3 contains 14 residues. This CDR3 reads CALAGGAHNEKLFF. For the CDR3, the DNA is TGTGCCCTTGCGGGAGGCGCACATAATGAAAAACTGTTTTTT.

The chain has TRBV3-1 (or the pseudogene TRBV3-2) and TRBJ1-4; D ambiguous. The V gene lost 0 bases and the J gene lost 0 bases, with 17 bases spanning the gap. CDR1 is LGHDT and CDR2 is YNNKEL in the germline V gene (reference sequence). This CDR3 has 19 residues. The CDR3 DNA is TGTGCCAGCAGCCAAGACAAAGGCCCCGGCTCTGCAACTAATGAAAAACTGTTTTTT. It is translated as CASSQDKGPGSATNEKLFF.

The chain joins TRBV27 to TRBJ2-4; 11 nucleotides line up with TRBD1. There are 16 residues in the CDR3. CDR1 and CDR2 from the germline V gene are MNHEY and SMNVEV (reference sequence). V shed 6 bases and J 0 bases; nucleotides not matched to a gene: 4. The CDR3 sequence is CASSPGTGGAKNIQYF. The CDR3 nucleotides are TGTGCCAGCAGCCCGGGGACAGGGGGAGCCAAAAACATTCAGTACTTC.